The following is a T cell receptor beta chain sequence with its context. Sequenced by immunoSEQ multiplex PCR; TCRdb stores in-frame clones only, minus some. The table has approximately 89,000 clones, approximately 91% seen once. These data belong to a study of T cell responses to AZD1222 COVID-19 vaccine. The germline CDR1 and CDR2 sequences are MDHEN and SYDVKM. Trimming at V came to 5 bases and at J to 5 bases, leaving 13 bases not matched to a gene. The CDR3 consists of 17 residues. The sequenced sample was peripheral blood, obtained on day 0 of AZD1222 vaccination. This TCR was recovered from an adult in good health. V gene TRBV28 combines with J gene TRBJ2-3, with 10 bases matching TRBD2. CDR3 protein: CASSAATLAGVGDTQYF. The CDR3 DNA sequence: TGTGCCAGCAGTGCTGCCACCCTAGCGGGGGTGGGAGATACGCAGTATTTT.